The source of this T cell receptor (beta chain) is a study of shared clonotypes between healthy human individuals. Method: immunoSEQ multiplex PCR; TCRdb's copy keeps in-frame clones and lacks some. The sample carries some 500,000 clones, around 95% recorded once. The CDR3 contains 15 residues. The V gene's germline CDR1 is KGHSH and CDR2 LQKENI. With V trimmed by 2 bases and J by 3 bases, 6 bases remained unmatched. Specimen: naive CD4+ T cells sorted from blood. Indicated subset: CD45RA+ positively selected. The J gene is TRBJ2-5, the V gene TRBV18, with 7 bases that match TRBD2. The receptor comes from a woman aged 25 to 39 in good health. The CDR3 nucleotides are TGTGCCAGCTCACCAGGGGAGGGGAACGAAGAGACCCAGTACTTC. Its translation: CASSPGEGNEETQYF.